The 12 T cell receptor beta chains presented below share a single source sample, sequenced in a study of shared clonotypes between healthy human individuals (TCRdb year 2020). The receptor library was made with the immunoSEQ multiplex PCR assay. TCRdb mirrors the immuneACCESS table, restricted to in-frame sequences. Some clones are absent from its copies; in checked studies, under half trace to an unresolved V gene, and the reason for the others is unknown. Across this sample there are over a million clones, with more than 65% seen only once. The biggest ten clones account for approximately 1.5% of the sample. The sequenced sample consisted of memory CD4+ T cells sorted from blood. This specimen's cell subset or site label, interpreted: CD45RA-negative fraction. The source is a man younger than 30 in good health.

This clone was found once. The CDR3 nucleotides read TGTGCCAGCAGCTTATCTAGCGGTTCACTAGATACGCAGTATTTT. Protein sequence: CASSLSSGSLDTQYF. V and J are TRBV7-3 and TRBJ2-3; 7 positions agree with TRBD2. This CDR3 is built from 15 residues. J lost 5 bases, V lost 2 bases, and 7 bases had no gene match. CDR1 is SGHTA, CDR2 FQGTGA, per germline.

A remark on this clone: Other nucleotide sequences in the sample specify the same CDR3. CDR3 residues: CASSPRGQGTDTQYF. CDR3 DNA: TGCGCCAGCAGCCCCCGGGGACAGGGCACAGATACGCAGTATTTT. J is TRBJ2-3 and V is TRBV5-1, with 8 bases matching TRBD1. The CDR3 is 15 amino acids. V lost 4 bases and J lost 1; bases outside the gene matches: 5. Germline lookup yields CDR1 SGHRS and CDR2 YFSETQ.

A few counts support this clone. The chain couples TRBV20-1 to TRBJ1-1, with D tentatively TRBD1 (5 bases). Germline assignment: CDR1 DFQATT and CDR2 SNEGSKA (reference sequence). V lost 6 bases and J 14 bases, leaving 16 bases between the germline ends. CDR3 length: 10 residues. Here the CDR3 reads CSAQTVSAFF. CDR3 nucleotide sequence: TGCAGTGCCCAGACAGTGTCAGCCTTCTTT.

The sample holds one count of this clone. V gene TRBV5-8 combines with J gene TRBJ1-2; D gene uncertain. V was clipped by 3 bases and J by 0 bases, with 15 bases between them. The CDR3 extends over 16 amino acids. Germline V gene sequence: CDR1 SGHTS, CDR2 YDEGEE. CDR3 region: CASSWPGVGSNYGYTF. The CDR3 DNA follows: TGTGCCAGCAGCTGGCCCGGGGTTGGGTCTAACTATGGCTACACCTTC.

With regard to this clone: This CDR3 is also generated by other DNA sequences in the sample. This chain links TRBV20-1 with TRBJ2-3; D remains unclear. V was clipped by 4 bases and J by 6 bases, with 8 bases between them. Germline V lookup: CDR1 DFQATT, CDR2 SNEGSKA (reference sequence). The CDR3 has 11 amino acids. The CDR3 DNA is TGCAGTGCTACCCTAGGGGATACGCAGTATTTT. As protein: CSATLGDTQYF.

The rearrangement links TRBV6-5 to TRBJ2-1, with D unresolved. The V end was cut by 5 bases, the J end by 9 bases, with 14 bases between. Per germline, CDR1 MNHEY and CDR2 SVGAGI. CDR3 length equals 13 residues. The chain's CDR3 is CASSTRVISEQFF. The CDR3 DNA reads as TGTGCCAGCAGTACCCGAGTTATTAGTGAGCAGTTCTTC.

The J gene is TRBJ1-1, the V gene TRBV7-6; D call uncertain. The CDR3 runs to 14 residues. Trimming cost V 1 base and J 3 bases, with 9 bases left between them. In germline, CDR1 is SGHVS, CDR2 FNYEAQ. The CDR3 coding sequence is TGTGCCAGCAGCTTAGGCGGTCCTTACACTGAAGCTTTCTTT. It translates to CASSLGGPYTEAFF.

This clone occurred once. The genes are TRBV7-2 and TRBJ2-7, with D perhaps matching TRBD1 or TRBD2 (6 bases each). CDR1 and CDR2 (germline): SGHTA, FQGNSA. Trimming removed 5 bases at V and 0 bases at J, with 14 bases between. The CDR3 is 15 residues long. CDR3 nucleotide sequence: TGTGCCAGCAGCGACAAGGGGGGAACCTCCTACGAGCAGTACTTC. This encodes CASSDKGGTSYEQYF.

The chain recombines TRBV27 with TRBJ2-7; 9 bases align to TRBD1. This CDR3 comprises 15 residues. Germline CDR1 is MNHEY and CDR2 is SMNVEV (reference sequence). J was trimmed by 6 bases and V by 5 bases; bases with no gene match: 11. The CDR3 here is CASSPLSETGGEQYF. DNA for the CDR3: TGTGCCAGCAGTCCCTTAAGTGAGACAGGGGGCGAGCAGTACTTC.

The chain recombines TRBV5-8 with TRBJ1-3; D call uncertain. V was clipped by 0 bases and J by 8 bases, with 9 bases between them. This CDR3 region has 13 residues. Germline CDR1 reads SGHTS; CDR2 reads YDEGEE. This CDR3 reads CASSLGRSDTIYF. CDR3 DNA: TGTGCCAGCAGCTTGGGAAGGTCTGACACCATATATTTT.

The sample holds a few counts of this clone. This rearrangement joins TRBV29-1 to TRBJ2-2; D is perhaps TRBD1 (5 bases). The germline V gene encodes CDR1 SQVTM and CDR2 ANQGSEA. This CDR3 comprises 14 residues. Deletions cut 2 bases from V and 5 bases from J, with 12 bases between. The CDR3 loop reads CSVESGSRTGELFF. The CDR3 region has the DNA TGCAGCGTTGAATCAGGGTCGAGGACCGGGGAGCTGTTTTTT.

This clone was observed a single time. This chain connects TRBV7-2 to TRBJ2-7; 10 bases match TRBD2. In germline, CDR1 is SGHTA, CDR2 FQGNSA. CDR3 length: 16 residues. Trimming took 1 base from V and 3 from J; bases not matched to a gene: 6. The CDR3 loop is CASSLGTSGNLYEQYF. Written as DNA, the CDR3 is TGTGCCAGCAGCTTAGGAACTAGCGGGAACCTCTACGAGCAGTACTTC.